Following are 8 T cell receptor beta chains from one sample sequenced in a study of cytomegalovirus exposure and HLA in healthy donors. Primers included in the PCR were 60 Vbeta and 13 Jbeta primers. This table comes from immunoSEQ multiplex PCR, and its TCRdb copy is limited to in-frame clones, with some not included. This table holds some 170,000 clones, over 60% found once. Sequencing was done on a sample of PBMCs. The receptor source for this set is a woman under 40 in good health and CMV-seronegative.

The chain uses TRBV28 and TRBJ2-3; 7 bases map to TRBD1. CDR3 size: 16 residues. CDR1 is MDHEN and CDR2 is SYDVKM in the germline V gene. With 6 bases clipped from V and 4 bases from J, the junction kept 13 bases outside the gene matches. For the CDR3, the DNA is TGTGCCAGCAGCGATTGGGGCGGCAGGGGGTCAGATACGCAGTATTTT. This encodes CASSDWGGRGSDTQYF. Based on the CDR3 plus reference TRBV28 and TRBJ2-3, the full variable domain is DVKVTQSSRYLVKRTGEKVFLECVQDMDHENMFWYRQDPGLGLRLIYFSYDVKMKEKGDIPEGYSVSREKKERFSLILESASTNQTSMYLCASSDWGGRGSDTQYFGPGTRLTVL.

The chain recombines TRBV5-4 with TRBJ2-3, with TRBD2 identical over 13 bases. Germline V lookup: CDR1 SGHNT, CDR2 YYREEE (reference sequence). Trimming cost V 3 bases and J 2 bases; bases outside gene matches: 12. This CDR3 has 19 residues. CDR3 amino acids: CASSSGLAGSRGHTDTQYF. The DNA for the CDR3 is TGTGCCAGCAGCTCGGGACTAGCGGGATCTCGTGGGCACACAGATACGCAGTATTTT.

This chain links TRBV25-1 with TRBJ1-4; D gene unclear. The CDR3 sequence is 14 residues long. The germline V gene has CDR1 MGHDK and CDR2 SYGVNS. V lost 4 bases and J lost 6, with 12 bases in between. The chain's CDR3 is CASSVRGSHEKLFF. CDR3 DNA sequence: TGTGCCAGCAGTGTTAGAGGGTCCCATGAAAAACTGTTTTTT.

The rearrangement uses TRBV2 and TRBJ1-1; TRBD1 matches 9 bases. The CDR3 runs to 16 residues. J was trimmed by 5 bases and V by 6 bases; bases with no gene match: 13. CDR1 is SNHLY, CDR2 FYNNEI, per germline. In nucleotides, the CDR3 is TGTGCCAGCAGCAGGGACAGGGAGTTTACGGGGACTGAAGCTTTCTTT. This codes for CASSRDREFTGTEAFF.

The CDR3 sequence is CASSHTSSLNEQFF. CDR3 sequence (DNA): TGTGCCAGCAGCCACACTAGTTCCCTCAATGAGCAGTTCTTC. This chain connects TRBV7-2 to TRBJ2-1; possibly TRBD2 for D (5 bases). Germline V gives CDR1 SGHTA, CDR2 FQGNSA. Trimming removed 5 bases at V and 6 bases at J, with 14 bases between. The CDR3 has 14 residues.

This chain uses TRBV4-2 with TRBJ2-7, with 9 positions matching TRBD2. CDR1 is LGHNA, CDR2 YNFKEQ, per germline. CDR3 length: 15 amino acids. V was pared by 1 base and J by 4 bases, with 5 bases of the junction left unmatched. The CDR3 spells CASSQGLAGIYEQYF. The CDR3 region has the DNA TGTGCCAGCAGCCAAGGGCTAGCGGGAATTTACGAGCAGTACTTC.

The J gene is TRBJ1-3, the V gene TRBV7-8; D remains unclear. CDR1 and CDR2 from the germline V gene are SGHVS and FQNEAQ. V was cut by 5 bases and J by 4 bases, with 15 bases left in between. The CDR3 has 15 amino acids. The CDR3 DNA is TGTGCCAGCAGCCCAGGAACCACTGCGGGAAACACCATATATTTT. This sequence encodes CASSPGTTAGNTIYF.

This chain joins TRBV27 and TRBJ2-5; TRBD1 agrees at 7 bases. Germline V gene data show CDR1 as MNHEY and CDR2 as SMNVEV (reference sequence). V shed 6 bases, J shed 5 bases, and the junction held 9 bases outside the gene matches. The CDR3 is 14 residues long. The CDR3: CASRLRQGRETQYF. CDR3 DNA: TGTGCCAGCAGACTGAGACAGGGTCGGGAGACCCAGTACTTC.